The table lists the clone carrying this T cell receptor beta chain with a count of one. Per the original methods: Reference gene primer amplification yielded estimated nucleated cell counts. Assay: immunoSEQ multiplex PCR; the TCRdb copy retains only in-frame clones and omits some. V and J calls and clone size come straight from that table; D and trimming were deduced from the DNA. The repertoire holds about 120,000 clones, with more than 60% as singletons. This sample stems from a study of blood T cell repertoires in COVID-19. V lost 4 bases and J lost 5; bases outside the gene matches: 11. CDR1 is LNHDA, CDR2 SQIVND, per germline (reference sequence). CDR3 length: 17 residues.

The gene calls are TRBV19 and TRBJ1-3, with 10 bases matching TRBD1. The TCR sequence derives from a woman in her 70s with acute or convalescent COVID-19. What was sequenced was peripheral blood. DNA for the CDR3: TGTGCCAGTAGTACCGCGGGACAGGGGATGCTACGAAACACCATATATTTT. Translation gives CASSTAGQGMLRNTIYF.